This TCR beta chain was documented in a study of blood T cell repertoires in COVID-19. About the study: The United States, Italy and Spain supplied acute and convalescent COVID-19 samples. T cells, B-cell-depleted T cells, or PBMCs provided the cDNA or gDNA that served as material.

Original processing notes: Nucleated cell counts were estimated from reference gene primer amplification. TCRdb's copy holds only in-frame clones and misses some; the assay was immunoSEQ multiplex PCR. The DNA gave D and trimming, while V, J and clone size come from that table. The table lists 300,000 to 450,000 clones, around 84% of them singletons, with about 3.6% in the top ten. This CDR3 has 12 amino acids. V was shortened by 6 bases and J by 4 bases, with 8 bases between the two germline ends. Per germline, CDR1 SGHDT and CDR2 YYEEEE. The sequenced material came from peripheral blood. This chain connects TRBV5-6 to TRBJ1-5; D is uncertain. The source is a woman between 18 and 30 years old with acute or convalescent COVID-19. CDR3 nucleotide sequence: TGTGCCAGCAACTACGGGAATCAGCCCCAGCATTTT. Translation gives CASNYGNQPQHF.